This paragraph covers one T cell receptor beta chain sequence. Within the sample, other DNA sequences also encode this same CDR3. CDR3 length equals 11 residues. Germline CDR1 reads GTSNPN; CDR2 reads SVGIG (reference sequence). Between the trimmed V and J ends, which lost 3 bases and 6 bases, there was a span of 6 bases. This record belongs to a study of blood T cell repertoires in COVID-19. Study-level background: COVID-19 samples collected from the United States, Italy and Spain covered acute and convalescent phases. PBMCs, B-cell-depleted T cells, or T cells provided the cDNA or gDNA that made up the material.

Authors' methods: Reference gene primer amplification yielded estimated nucleated cell counts. Some clones are missing from TCRdb's copy, which holds only in-frame ones; the method was immunoSEQ multiplex PCR. The V and J calls and clone size are taken from that table; D and trimming were inferred from the DNA. The table has about 120,000 clones, over 70% seen once. This clonotype was sampled from an older woman with acute or convalescent COVID-19. Sequenced input: peripheral blood. This chain links TRBV30 with TRBJ2-1; tentative D call: TRBD2 (5 bases). The CDR3 bases are TGTGCCTGGAGCGGAGGCAATGAGCAGTTCTTC. It is translated as CAWSGGNEQFF.